The clone carrying this TCR beta chain was recorded at least ten times. The data derive from a study of Graves' ophthalmopathy and Graves' hyperthyroidism. CDR3 length equals 14 residues. The V segment lost 8 bases and the J segment 6 bases; nucleotides outside the gene matches: 10. CDR1 is SNHLY, CDR2 FYNNEI, per germline. RNA served as the template for amplifying TCR beta CDR3 regions. After a first-round RT-PCR with HTBI primers, a second-round multiplex PCR was run. TCRdb re-derived calls from the multiplex PCR reads in MiXCR, one entry per CDR3 protein. This sample has about 600,000 distinct CDR3 sequences; about 40% occur once, and the top ten carry around 4%. Symptoms, serum thyroxine and TRAb, thyroid ultrasound, and orbital computed tomography formed the diagnostic basis.

The sample was peripheral blood or thyroid tissue (not recorded which). The chain links TRBV2 to TRBJ1-2; 9 positions match TRBD1. This clonotype was sampled from an adult man with Graves' hyperthyroidism. The chain's CDR3 is CASRPTGGGNGYTF. DNA of the CDR3: TGTGCCAGCCGTCCCACAGGGGGCGGTAATGGCTACACCTTC.